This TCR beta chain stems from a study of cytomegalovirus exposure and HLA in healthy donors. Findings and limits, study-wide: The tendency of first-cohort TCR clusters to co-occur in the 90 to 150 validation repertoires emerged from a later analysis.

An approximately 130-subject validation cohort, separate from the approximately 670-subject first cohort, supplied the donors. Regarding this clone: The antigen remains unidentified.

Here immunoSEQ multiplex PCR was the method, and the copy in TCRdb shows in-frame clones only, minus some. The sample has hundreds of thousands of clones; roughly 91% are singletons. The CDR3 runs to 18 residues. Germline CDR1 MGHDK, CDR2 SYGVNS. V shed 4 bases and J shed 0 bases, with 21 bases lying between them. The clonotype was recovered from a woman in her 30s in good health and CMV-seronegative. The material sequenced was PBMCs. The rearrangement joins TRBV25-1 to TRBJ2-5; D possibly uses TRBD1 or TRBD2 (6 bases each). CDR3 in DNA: TGTGCCAGCAGTGGCGTCCCGGGGGCAGACCAAAACCAAGAGACCCAGTACTTC. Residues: CASSGVPGADQNQETQYF.